The clone carrying this T cell receptor (beta chain) was observed many times. Its cognate antigen is unknown. Looked up from germline, CDR1 is SGHAT and CDR2 is FQNNGV. J lost 2 bases, V lost 1 base, and 8 bases had no gene match. The CDR3 has 19 residues. These data come from a study of T cells in Graves' hyperthyroidism and ophthalmopathy. RNA transcripts yielded amplified TCR beta CDR3 regions. First-round RT-PCR targeting the TCR CDR3 was performed with the HTBI primer set. TCRdb redid the calling of the multiplex PCR reads with MiXCR, one entry per CDR3 protein. The repertoire holds approximately 400,000 distinct CDR3 sequences, with approximately 14% as singletons. Study-level points and caveats: Ophthalmopathy was told apart from stable hyperthyroidism by a 13 V-J model. Blood shared most expanded thyroid clonotypes above 0.001.

Ophthalmopathy cases met thresholds of Clinical Activity Score at least 3, NOSPECS grade at least 4 and duration under 3 months. It was uncontrolled infection, other autoimmune disease, pregnancy or lactation that excluded patients. The chain joins TRBV11-2 to TRBJ2-7; 16 bases agree with TRBD2. Sequencing input: blood. The clonotype comes from a woman in her twenties or thirties with Graves' ophthalmopathy. The DNA of the CDR3 is TGTGCCAGCAGCTTAGCCTCCGGGACTAGCGGGGGGGTCGCCTACGAGCAGTACTTC. Protein: CASSLASGTSGGVAYEQYF. Looking up the rest from reference TRBV11-2 and TRBJ2-7 gives the full variable domain: EAGVAQSPRYKIIEKRQSVAFWCNPISGHATLYWYQQILGQGPKLLIQFQNNGVVDDSQLPKDRFSAERLKGVDSTLKIQPAKLEDSAVYLCASSLASGTSGGVAYEQYFGPGTRLTVT.